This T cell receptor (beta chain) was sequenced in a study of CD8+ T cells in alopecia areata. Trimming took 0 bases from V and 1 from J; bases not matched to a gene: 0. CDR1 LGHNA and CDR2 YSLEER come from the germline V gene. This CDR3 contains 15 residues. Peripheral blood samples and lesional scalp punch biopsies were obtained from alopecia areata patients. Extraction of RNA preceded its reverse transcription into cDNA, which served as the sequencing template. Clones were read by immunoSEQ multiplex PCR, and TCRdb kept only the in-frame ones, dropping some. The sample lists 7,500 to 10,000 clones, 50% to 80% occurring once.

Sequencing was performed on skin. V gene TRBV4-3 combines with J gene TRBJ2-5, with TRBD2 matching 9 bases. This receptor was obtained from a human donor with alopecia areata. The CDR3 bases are TGCGCCAGCAGCCAAGAGCGGGGGGGCCAAGAGACCCAGTACTTC. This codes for CASSQERGGQETQYF.